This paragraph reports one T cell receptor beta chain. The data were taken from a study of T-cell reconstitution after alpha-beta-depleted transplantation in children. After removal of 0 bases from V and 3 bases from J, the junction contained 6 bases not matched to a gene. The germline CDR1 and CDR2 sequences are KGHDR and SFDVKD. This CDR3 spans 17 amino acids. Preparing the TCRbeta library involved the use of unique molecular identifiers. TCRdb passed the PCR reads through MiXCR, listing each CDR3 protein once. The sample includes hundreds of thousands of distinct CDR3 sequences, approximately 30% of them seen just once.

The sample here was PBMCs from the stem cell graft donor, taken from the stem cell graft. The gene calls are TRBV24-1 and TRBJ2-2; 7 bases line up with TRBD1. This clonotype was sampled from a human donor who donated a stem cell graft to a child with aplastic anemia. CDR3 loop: CATSDLRDTGDTGELFF. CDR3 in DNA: TGTGCCACCAGTGATTTGCGGGATACAGGGGACACCGGGGAGCTGTTTTTT.